These 15 T cell receptor beta chains share one sample of origin, sequenced in a study of CD8+ T cells in alopecia areata. Reverse transcribed after extraction, RNA yielded cDNA as the sequencing template. Assay used: immunoSEQ multiplex PCR; TCRdb lists only in-frame clones, some missing. The table has roughly 97,000 clones, roughly two fifths seen once; the top ten hold roughly 1.3%. Sequencing was carried out using CD4+ T cells sorted from blood. These receptor sequences come from a human donor with alopecia areata.

This clone was seen a few times. The CDR3: CSAILGTESSYEQYF. Here the CDR3 DNA reads TGCAGCGCGATCCTCGGGACAGAGAGCTCCTACGAGCAGTACTTC. The chain carries TRBV29-1 and TRBJ2-7; 7 nucleotides agree with TRBD1. Germline V gene lookup returns CDR1 SQVTM and CDR2 ANQGSEA. The V gene end was trimmed by 7 bases and the J gene end by 0 bases; junction bases not matched to a gene: 12. The length of the CDR3 is 15 residues.

The CDR3 coding sequence is TGCGCCAGCAGCTTGGTAGCGTTAGGTGGCAATCAGCCCCAGCATTTT. This codes for CASSLVALGGNQPQHF. The rearrangement links TRBV5-1 to TRBJ1-5; D unresolved. There are 16 residues in the CDR3. Trimming removed 0 bases at V and 2 bases at J, with 12 bases between. In germline, CDR1 is SGHRS, CDR2 YFSETQ.

This clone was detected only a few times. V and J are TRBV4-1 and TRBJ2-1, with TRBD2 matching over 15 bases. The CDR3 runs 19 residues. Germline-derived CDR1 and CDR2 are MGHRA and YSYEKL. J gave up 5 bases and V 4 bases, and 12 bases lay outside the gene matches. CDR3 sequence reads: CASSPWTSGRARVNNEQFF. CDR3 bases: TGCGCCAGCAGCCCCTGGACTAGCGGGAGGGCCAGGGTGAACAATGAGCAGTTCTTC.

This clone showed up just a few times. The rearrangement links TRBV28 to TRBJ2-7; 9 nucleotides line up with TRBD2. The CDR3 extends over 16 amino acids. Trimming removed 6 bases from V and 4 bases from J; junction bases left unmatched: 13. Looked up from germline, CDR1 is MDHEN and CDR2 is SYDVKM. CDR3 bases: TGTGCCAGCAGCACTCCGACTAGCGGAGGACGTTACGAGCAGTACTTC. It is translated as CASSTPTSGGRYEQYF.

The chain is built from TRBV6-5 and TRBJ2-1, with no clear D. The CDR3 runs to 15 residues. CDR1 MNHEY and CDR2 SVGAGI come from the germline V gene. V lost 5 bases, J lost 0 bases, and 11 bases lay in between. The CDR3 sequence is CASSRTRSSYNEQFF. For the CDR3, the DNA is TGTGCCAGCAGTCGGACCAGAAGCTCCTACAATGAGCAGTTCTTC.

The genes are TRBV5-1 and TRBJ2-5; maybe TRBD2 (6 bases). V shed 0 bases and J shed 1 base, with 7 bases lying between them. The CDR3 runs to 14 residues. Germline CDR1 and CDR2: SGHRS and YFSETQ. CDR3 nucleotides: TGCGCCAGCAGCTTGGCGGGAGTCCAAGAGACCCAGTACTTC. It specifies CASSLAGVQETQYF.

The V call is TRBV29-1, the J call TRBJ1-3; possible D gene TRBD1, 6 bases. V was clipped by 5 bases and J by 4 bases, with 24 bases between them. The CDR3 contains 17 residues. The germline gives CDR1 SQVTM, CDR2 ANQGSEA. CDR3 in amino acids: CSVRAGAQSLSGNTIYF. DNA for the CDR3: TGCAGCGTTCGAGCAGGGGCCCAAAGTCTGAGCGGAAACACCATATATTTT.

This clone was seen only a few times. The CDR3 spells CASSLRGTGTDTQYF. The CDR3 DNA is TGTGCCAGCAGCTTGAGGGGGACAGGTACAGATACGCAGTATTTT. The chain couples TRBV7-2 to TRBJ2-3; 8 nucleotides match TRBD1. Germline V lookup: CDR1 SGHTA, CDR2 FQGNSA. Trimming removed 3 bases from V and 3 bases from J; junction bases left unmatched: 5. This CDR3 region has 15 residues.

The rearrangement links TRBV10-3 to TRBJ2-4; D may be TRBD1 (5 bases). CDR1 is ENHRY, CDR2 SYGVKD, per germline. The length of the CDR3 is 14 residues. The V end was cut by 0 bases, the J end by 7 bases, with 10 bases between. CDR3 loop: CAISESDRWNIQYF. In DNA, the CDR3 is TGTGCCATCAGTGAGTCCGACAGATGGAACATTCAGTACTTC.

The rearrangement uses TRBV5-1 and TRBJ1-6, with 10 bases fitting TRBD1. V lost 0 bases, J lost 7 bases, and 4 bases stayed unmatched. This CDR3 is 16 amino acids long. Germline V gives CDR1 SGHRS, CDR2 YFSETQ. The CDR3 reads CASSLAGGQGNSPLHF. The CDR3 DNA follows: TGCGCCAGCAGCTTGGCCGGGGGACAGGGGAATTCACCCCTCCACTTT. Full variable domain (rest looked up from reference TRBV5-1 and TRBJ1-6): KAGVTQTPRYLIKTRGQQVTLSCSPISGHRSVSWYQQTPGQGLQFLFEYFSETQRNKGNFPGRFSGRQFSNSRSEMNVSTLELGDSALYLCASSLAGGQGNSPLHFGNGTRLTVT.

This rearrangement joins TRBV28 to TRBJ2-5; 9 nucleotides line up with TRBD1. V lost 10 bases to trimming and J lost 4 bases; unmatched junction nucleotides: 13. The CDR3 consists of 15 residues. Germline assignment: CDR1 MDHEN and CDR2 SYDVKM. CDR3 in DNA: TGTGCCATCAAGTCCGGGACAGGGTTTGGAGAGACCCAGTACTTC. Translating it yields CAIKSGTGFGETQYF. The full variable domain, its missing parts supplied by reference TRBV28 and TRBJ2-5, is DVKVTQSSRYLVKRTGEKVFLECVQDMDHENMFWYRQDPGLGLRLIYFSYDVKMKEKGDIPEGYSVSREKKERFSLILESASTNQTSMYLCAIKSGTGFGETQYFGPGTRLLVL.

Only one count was recorded for this clone. This rearrangement joins TRBV4-1 to TRBJ2-3, with D hard to call. In germline, CDR1 is MGHRA, CDR2 YSYEKL. This CDR3 spans 15 amino acids. V was cut by 1 base and J by 3 bases, with 11 bases left in between. CDR3 sequence reads: CASSQVGWGTDTQYF. The CDR3 nucleotides read TGCGCCAGCAGCCAAGTAGGGTGGGGAACAGATACGCAGTATTTT.

The chain recombines TRBV28 with TRBJ2-1, with 9 nucleotides matching TRBD1. The germline gives CDR1 MDHEN, CDR2 SYDVKM. This CDR3 has 15 amino acids. The junction had 9 bases not matched to a gene; V was cut back by 5 bases and J by 7 bases. The CDR3 here is CASSPRTGVSNEQFF. The CDR3 DNA reads as TGTGCCAGCAGTCCCCGGACAGGGGTGAGTAATGAGCAGTTCTTC.

In nucleotides, the CDR3 is TGCGCCAGCAGCTTTGAGGGGCGGACAAGCACAGATACGCAGTATTTT. Translation: CASSFEGRTSTDTQYF. The rearrangement links TRBV5-1 to TRBJ2-3; TRBD1 or TRBD2 may be the D gene (5 bases each). The length of the CDR3 is 16 residues. Trimming left V 2 bases short and J 0 bases short, with 13 bases between. In germline, CDR1 is SGHRS, CDR2 YFSETQ.

This clone was detected once. V is TRBV2 and J is TRBJ2-2; the match to TRBD1 covers 7 bases. In germline, CDR1 is SNHLY, CDR2 FYNNEI. Trimming cost V 4 bases and J 3 bases; bases outside gene matches: 5. This CDR3 contains 15 residues. CDR3: CASSVQGLDTGELFF. In nucleotides, the CDR3 is TGTGCCAGCAGTGTACAGGGGCTCGACACCGGGGAGCTGTTTTTT.